This T cell receptor (beta chain) was observed in a study of T-cell memory formation after mild COVID-19. Overall study: TCR clustering was largely donor specific. Notes on the study in general: Detection of some responders pre-infection suggested pre-existing cross-reactive memory T cells participated. Clones that shrank (day 15 to 85) were balanced CD4/CD8, whereas later expanders leaned CD4+.

A word on this clonotype: The target antigen is unknown.

Employing constant-segment primers, 5'RACE generated TCR alpha and TCR beta cDNA libraries bearing sample barcodes and UMIs. TCRdb fed the 5' RACE reads into MiXCR, producing one record per CDR3 protein. The data contain approximately 300,000 distinct CDR3 sequences, roughly 8.2% of them seen just once; the ten biggest clones take up approximately 23%. The specimen was PBMCs or a T cell subset sorted from them (not recorded which). This TCR was sampled from a man aged 18-30 years who had mild COVID-19 (a few samples of this study predate the infection). Cell type and time point are not known.

CDR3 amino acids: CASSLASGGAGGTEAFF. In DNA, the CDR3 is TGCGCCAGCAGCTTGGCCTCGGGGGGGGCAGGGGGCACTGAAGCTTTCTTT. The chain carries TRBV5-1 and TRBJ1-1, with 7 bases identical to TRBD1. The trim removed 0 bases at V and 4 bases at J, leaving 12 bases unmatched. The length of the CDR3 is 17 residues. The V gene's germline CDR1 is SGHRS and CDR2 YFSETQ.